The T cell receptor (beta chain) described here comes from a study of cytomegalovirus exposure and HLA in healthy donors (dated by TCRdb to about 2017). For the wider study: An earlier analysis of approximately 600 of the donors reported about 250 Gb of sequence data and approximately 110 million unique TCR beta sequences from roughly 180 million T cells. In a later genetic analysis, genome-wide SNP genotypes for about three fifths of the 666 donors were used, and that subset was treated as a discovery cohort. A later analysis re-examined previously published TCR beta repertoires from hundreds of donors and added high-resolution HLA genotyping to investigate patterns of TCR occurrence. Among 398 genotyped donors of the cohort, an average of about 240,000 unique TCR beta nucleotide sequences was sequenced per donor, of which about 19% were non-productive. Typing coverage differed by locus: A, B, C, DRB1 and DQB1 were typed in about 620-630 donors, DQA1 in approximately 520, DPA1 in around 580, and DPB1 in 450 to 480. Roughly 5 DR-DQ haplotypes were treated as single units for association and clustering because of strong linkage in the cohort. The later analysis used no new phenotypic data to find candidate immune exposures, relying instead on TCR beta sequences and their occurrence across donors. Along with the 666-subject first cohort, a separate validation cohort of over 90 different subjects was used. Of the 300 to 400 genotyped donors, around 81% fell in the genetic ancestry cluster associated with self-reported Caucasian donors. Alongside the repertoire data, information on donor age, sex, ethnicity and CMV serostatus was compiled. Class I and class II HLA loci were covered by the typing at four-digit resolution. To predict cytomegalovirus infection status, the study combined high-throughput TCR immunosequencing, statistical association of individual TCRs with disease status, and machine learning. The study aimed to test whether signatures of past pathogen exposure could be identified by cataloging public T cell receptors. The study used immunosequencing to profile the T cell repertoires of more than 650 subjects and linked those repertoires to cytomegalovirus serostatus. An early release covering roughly 600 HLA-typed donors comprised 250 to 350 gigabases of sequencing data and about 90 million unique TCR sequences. An earlier analysis of 587 of the donors applied high-throughput TCR beta sequencing to assess whether each TCR beta V gene segment acted as functional or pseudogenic. All discovery cohort repertoires had been generated using a single sequencing platform. Findings and caveats that apply to the study as a whole: In an earlier analysis of some 500 of the donors, most TCR beta V segments appeared in productive rearrangements about 87% or about 30% of the time, broadly matching IMGT annotations. In a later analysis, HLA-associated TCR beta chains showed more clonal expansion and lower generation probabilities than non-associated chains that were equally common. The earlier analysis of approximately 540 of the donors excluded 15 to 20 rarely observed V segments, including chromosome 9 orphons, because counts were too low. A later analysis found that most CMV-associated TCR beta chains appeared HLA-restricted, with HLA associations seemingly driven largely by CMV exposure. Because HLA typing was unavailable for some donors at each locus, only the typed subset was used in association tests. Most TCR sequences were observed very rarely across donors, whereas some public TCRs were present in many individuals. Linkage disequilibrium might explain the correlated functional status among segregating V segments, but an unknown experimental factor could not be excluded. A later genetic analysis associated a missense DCLRE1C variant with V-gene and J-gene trimming of TCR beta chains, and an independent cohort replicated the association. The presence/absence analyses assumed that sequencing depth was roughly uniform across donors, and that assumption may not be true. For the cohort, immune exposure information was limited to CMV serostatus. The authors suggested that the approach could potentially be generalized to other disease states and immunological phenotypes. In this cohort, only TCR beta chains were sequenced, and detectable features were limited by the absence of alpha or paired-chain data. Specific HLA alleles were associated with 15,000 to 20,000 TCR beta sequences at a false discovery rate of 0.05 in a later analysis. In a later analysis, TCR association rates were found to vary across HLA loci, with the most associated TCRs seen for DRB1 alleles and the fewest for HLA-C alleles. The classifier was reported to diagnose cytomegalovirus status with high specificity and sensitivity in both the original and validation cohorts. The 87-base-pair reads could not distinguish some IMGT-functional V segments, including TRBV6-2 and TRBV6-3, so those segments were excluded. A later analysis reported that several top co-occurrence clusters appeared linked to parvovirus B19, influenza, CMV and Epstein-Barr virus. A later genetic analysis reported fewer N-insertions in productive TCRs among donors in an Asian-associated ancestry cluster than the roughly 720-donor mean. A total of about 150 TCR beta chains were listed by the study as associated with cytomegalovirus. A further reported finding was that TCR beta sequences accurately predicted the HLA-A and HLA-B alleles for most subjects in the first cohort. Strong co-occurrence of HLA alleles, especially DR and DQ, made assigning TCR associations to individual alleles difficult. In vitro tests confirmed that three of the cytomegalovirus-associated TCR beta chains recognize cytomegalovirus antigens. A cluster of highly shared sequence variants was judged likely to represent a technical artifact of the sequencing pipeline.

In total, around 600 healthy bone marrow donors made up the cohort. At the time of sampling, all cohort members were nominally healthy, though unrecorded immune exposures were likely present. The donor was CMV seronegative and belonged to the group of 320 or so seronegative cohort members. Every donor gave a peripheral blood sample, and the peripheral blood mononuclear cells from that sample were used for TCR beta sequencing. Genomic DNA extraction from the blood cell samples was performed with the Qiagen DNeasy Blood Extraction Kit. Libraries came from the immunoSEQ multiplex PCR assay. The multiplex PCR relied on a mix of 60 forward primers for TCR Vbeta segments and 13 reverse primers for TCR Jbeta segments. The CDR3 region of rearranged TCR beta genes was amplified from genomic DNA by a multiplex PCR assay. The Illumina HiSeq System was used to sequence the amplified TCR beta libraries as 87-base-pair reads. As for the authors' bioinformatics: In a later analysis, some 80 million unique TCR beta chains were counted across the roughly 610 repertoires, and approximately 9.9 million of these chains were shared by at least two donors. A nearest-neighbor algorithm error-corrected the raw reads and collapsed the reads into unique sequences, merging closely related sequences to remove PCR and sequencing errors. V, D and J gene segments were assigned by aligning CDR3 sequences to IMGT reference sequences. For a sequence to be retained, a match of at least six nucleotides was required to both a V gene segment and a J gene segment. A rearrangement was called productive if the CDR3 had no stop codons and remained in frame with V and J, and every other rearrangement was called non-productive. Following IMGT convention, CDR3 was defined as the stretch from the second conserved V-encoded cysteine to the conserved J-encoded phenylalanine. In an earlier analysis of approximately 500 of the donors, sequences lacking an unambiguous match to a single V gene segment were excluded. In an earlier analysis of 587 of the donors, V segments were called functional above 56.7% productive rearrangements and were called segregating when the between-donor standard deviation exceeded 5%. To diagnose cytomegalovirus status from the catalog of TCR beta chain sequences, a statistical classification framework was built. In a later analysis, V and J genes were assigned by comparing TCR nucleotide sequences against IMGT/GENE-DB human TR gene sequences. The TCRdist pipeline was used in a later analysis to assign CDR3 sequences and most-parsimonious VDJ recombination scenarios. In a later analysis, each TCR beta chain was defined by its CDR3 amino acid sequence together with its V-gene family, and reads lacking a unique V-gene family were excluded. To address suspected cross-contamination and a sequencing artifact, a later analysis removed around 590 highly shared, low-generation-probability nucleotide sequences. For each public chain, a later analysis derived a clonal expansion index from normalized ranks of inferred template counts within each repertoire. In a later analysis, generation probabilities were computed with a VDJ recombination model fitted to out-of-frame rearrangements, and the resulting probabilities were checked against IGoR. In a later analysis, hypergeometric tests were used to score TCR-TCR, TCR-HLA and TCR-CMV co-occurrence, with a repertoire-size bias correction applied to TCR pairs. A later analysis estimated false discovery rates by permuting HLA or CMV assignments 20 times. In a later analysis, co-occurring TCRs were grouped using DBSCAN, with TCRdist sequence similarity added in when clustering inside HLA-allele-positive subsets. For co-occurrence clustering, repertoires with fewer than 30,000 or more than 120,000 public chains were excluded, along with 5 or 6 repertoires with anomalous nucleotide sharing. TCRdb took this table from immuneACCESS and kept in-frame rearrangements with V and J called. Such tables lack part of the clones; where checked against another copy, unresolved V genes explain under half of the gap, and the rest is unexplained. V, J and clone size are taken as reported in that table, and D and trimming were inferred from the DNA itself. Within this sample are roughly 140,000 clones, with around 80% of them counted one time only. The top ten clonotypes cover 2% to 2.5% of the sample.

V and J are truncated by 0 bases and 4 bases respectively, leaving an intervening sequence of 13 bases. CDR1 is given as SGHDT and CDR2 as YYEEEE, both from the germline V gene. There are 15 amino acids in the CDR3, from cysteine to phenylalanine inclusive. Of all the DNA, just the CDR3 is kept, 45 bases in frame from base 1. To note about this clone: Its antigen has not been determined. Nothing much larger sits one base from this clone, and base qualities are not available.

The clonotype originates from a man aged 30 to 39 in good health and CMV-seronegative. The source material was PBMCs. Rearrangement joined TRBV5-6 to TRBJ1-2; a weak D assignment points to TRBD1 (6 bases agree). The nucleotide sequence reads as follows: TGTGCCAGCAGCTTGGACAGGGACCTTGGCTATGGCTACACCTTC. This sequence encodes CASSLDRDLGYGYTF.